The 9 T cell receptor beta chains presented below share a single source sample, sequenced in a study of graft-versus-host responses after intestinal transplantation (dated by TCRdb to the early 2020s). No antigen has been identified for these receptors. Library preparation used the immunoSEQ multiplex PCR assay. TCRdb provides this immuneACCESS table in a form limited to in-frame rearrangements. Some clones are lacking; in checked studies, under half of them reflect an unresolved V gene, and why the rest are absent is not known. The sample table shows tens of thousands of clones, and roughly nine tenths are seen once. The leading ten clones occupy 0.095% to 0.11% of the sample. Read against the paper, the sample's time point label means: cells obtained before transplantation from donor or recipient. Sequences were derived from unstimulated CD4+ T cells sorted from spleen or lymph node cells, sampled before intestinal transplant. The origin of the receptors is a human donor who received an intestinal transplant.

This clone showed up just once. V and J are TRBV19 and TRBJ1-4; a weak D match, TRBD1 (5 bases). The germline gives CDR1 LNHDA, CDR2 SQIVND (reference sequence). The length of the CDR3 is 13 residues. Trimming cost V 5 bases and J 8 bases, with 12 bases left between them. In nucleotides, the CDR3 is TGTGCCAGTAGTCTCAGGGTGTGGGAAAAACTGTTTTTT. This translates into CASSLRVWEKLFF. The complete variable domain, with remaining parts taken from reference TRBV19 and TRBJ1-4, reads DGGITQSPKYLFRKEGQNVTLSCEQNLNHDAMYWYRQDPGQGLRLIYYSQIVNDFQKGDIAEGYSVSREKKESFPLTVTSAQKNPTAFYLCASSLRVWEKLFFGSGTQLSVL.

The CDR3 loop is CASSPRTSGGQETQYF. For the CDR3, the DNA is TGCGCCAGCAGCCCGCGGACTAGCGGGGGCCAAGAGACCCAGTACTTC. J is TRBJ2-5 and V is TRBV4-1, with 13 bases identical to TRBD2. Germline lookup yields CDR1 MGHRA and CDR2 YSYEKL. V lost 4 bases and J lost 1; bases outside the gene matches: 3. The CDR3 runs to 16 residues.

CDR3 sequence: CASSVGQINQPQHF. The CDR3 nucleotides read TGTGCCAGTAGTGTGGGACAGATAAATCAGCCCCAGCATTTT. J is TRBJ1-5 and V is TRBV19; 7 bases map to TRBD1. This CDR3 has 14 residues. The germline V gene has CDR1 LNHDA and CDR2 SQIVND (reference sequence). The J segment lost 4 bases and the V segment lost 5 bases, leaving 5 bases of the junction unmatched.

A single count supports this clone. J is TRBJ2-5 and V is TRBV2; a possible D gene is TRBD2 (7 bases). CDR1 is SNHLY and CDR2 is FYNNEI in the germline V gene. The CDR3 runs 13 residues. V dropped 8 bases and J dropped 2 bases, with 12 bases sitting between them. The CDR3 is CASGGAGQETQYF. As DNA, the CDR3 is TGTGCCAGCGGGGGGGCCGGGCAAGAGACCCAGTACTTC.

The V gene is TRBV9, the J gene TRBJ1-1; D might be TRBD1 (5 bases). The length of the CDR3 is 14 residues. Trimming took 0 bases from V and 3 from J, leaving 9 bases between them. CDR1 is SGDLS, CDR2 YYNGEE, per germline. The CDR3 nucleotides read TGTGCCAGCAGCGTAGATGGCAGGGACACTGAAGCTTTCTTT. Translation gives CASSVDGRDTEAFF.

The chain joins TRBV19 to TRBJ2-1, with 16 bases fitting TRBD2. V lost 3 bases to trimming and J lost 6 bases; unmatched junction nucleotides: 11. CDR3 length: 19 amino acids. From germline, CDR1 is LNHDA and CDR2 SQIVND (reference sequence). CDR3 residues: CASSIGGPGLAGGRNEQFF. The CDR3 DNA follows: TGTGCCAGTAGTATCGGGGGCCCGGGACTAGCGGGGGGGCGCAATGAGCAGTTCTTC.

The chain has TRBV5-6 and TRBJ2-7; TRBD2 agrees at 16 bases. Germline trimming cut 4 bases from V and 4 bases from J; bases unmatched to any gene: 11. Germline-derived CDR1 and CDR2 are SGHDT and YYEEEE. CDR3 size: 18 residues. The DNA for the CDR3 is TGTGCCAGCAGCCCTCCTACGGGACTAGCGGGGGGGCGTTACGAGCAGTACTTC. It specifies CASSPPTGLAGGRYEQYF.

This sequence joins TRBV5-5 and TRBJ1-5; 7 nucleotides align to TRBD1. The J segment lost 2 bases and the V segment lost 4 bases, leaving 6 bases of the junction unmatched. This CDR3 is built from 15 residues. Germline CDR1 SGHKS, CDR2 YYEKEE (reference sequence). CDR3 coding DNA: TGTGCCAGCAGCCCCGGACAGGCTGGCAATCAGCCCCAGCATTTT. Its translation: CASSPGQAGNQPQHF.

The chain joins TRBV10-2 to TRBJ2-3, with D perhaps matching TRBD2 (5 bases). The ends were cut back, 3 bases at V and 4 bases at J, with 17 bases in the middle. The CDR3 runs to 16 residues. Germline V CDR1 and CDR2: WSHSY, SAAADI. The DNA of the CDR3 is TGCGCCAGCAGTGACCTCCTCGGGGTAGTGGCAGATACGCAGTATTTT. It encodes CASSDLLGVVADTQYF.